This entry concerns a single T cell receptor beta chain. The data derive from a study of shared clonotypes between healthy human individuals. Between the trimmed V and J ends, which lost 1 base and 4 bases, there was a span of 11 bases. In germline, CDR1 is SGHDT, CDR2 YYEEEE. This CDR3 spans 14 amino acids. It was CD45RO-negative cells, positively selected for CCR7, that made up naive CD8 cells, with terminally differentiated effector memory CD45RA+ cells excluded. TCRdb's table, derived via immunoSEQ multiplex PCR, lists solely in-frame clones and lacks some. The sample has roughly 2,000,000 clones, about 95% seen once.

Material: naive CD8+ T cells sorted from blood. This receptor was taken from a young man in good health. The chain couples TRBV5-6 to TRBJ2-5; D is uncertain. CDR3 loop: CASSLLLEIETQYF. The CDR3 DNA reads TGTGCCAGCAGCTTGCTCCTAGAGATAGAGACCCAGTACTTC. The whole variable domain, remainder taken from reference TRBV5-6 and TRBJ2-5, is DAGVTQSPTHLIKTRGQQVTLRCSPKSGHDTVSWYQQALGQGPQFIFQYYEEEERQRGNFPDRFSGHQFPNYSSELNVNALLLGDSALYLCASSLLLEIETQYFGPGTRLLVL.